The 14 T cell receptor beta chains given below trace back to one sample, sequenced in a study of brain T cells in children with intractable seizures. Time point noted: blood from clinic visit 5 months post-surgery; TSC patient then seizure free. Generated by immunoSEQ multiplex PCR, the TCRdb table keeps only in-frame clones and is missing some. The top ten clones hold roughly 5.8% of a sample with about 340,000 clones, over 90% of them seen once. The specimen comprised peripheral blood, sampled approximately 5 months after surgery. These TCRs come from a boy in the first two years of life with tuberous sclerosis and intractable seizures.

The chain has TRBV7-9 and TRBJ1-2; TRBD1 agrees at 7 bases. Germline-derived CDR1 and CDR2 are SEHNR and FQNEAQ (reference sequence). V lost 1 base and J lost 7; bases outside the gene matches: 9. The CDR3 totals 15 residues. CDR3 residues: CASSLVGNRGRGYTF. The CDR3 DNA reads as TGTGCCAGCAGCTTAGTAGGAAACAGGGGCCGTGGCTACACCTTC.

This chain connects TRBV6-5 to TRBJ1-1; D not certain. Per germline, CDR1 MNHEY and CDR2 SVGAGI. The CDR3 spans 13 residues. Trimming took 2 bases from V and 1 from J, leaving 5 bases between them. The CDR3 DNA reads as TGTGCCAGCAGTTACACAGAGAACACTGAAGCTTTCTTT. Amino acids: CASSYTENTEAFF.

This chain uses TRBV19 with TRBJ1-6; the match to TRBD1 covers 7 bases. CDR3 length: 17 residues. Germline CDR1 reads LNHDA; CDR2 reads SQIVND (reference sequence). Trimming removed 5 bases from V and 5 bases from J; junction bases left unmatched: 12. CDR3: CASSSGLGQTNNSPLHF. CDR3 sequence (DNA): TGTGCCAGTAGTTCAGGTTTGGGACAGACAAATAATTCACCCCTCCACTTT. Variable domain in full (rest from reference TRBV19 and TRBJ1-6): DGGITQSPKYLFRKEGQNVTLSCEQNLNHDAMYWYRQDPGQGLRLIYYSQIVNDFQKGDIAEGYSVSREKKESFPLTVTSAQKNPTAFYLCASSSGLGQTNNSPLHFGNGTRLTVT.

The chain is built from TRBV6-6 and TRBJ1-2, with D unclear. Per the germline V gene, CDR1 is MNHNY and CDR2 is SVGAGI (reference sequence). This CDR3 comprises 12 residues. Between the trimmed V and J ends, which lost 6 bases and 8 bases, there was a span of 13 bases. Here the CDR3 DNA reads TGTGCCAGCAGACTCGGTGGCAGAGGCTACACCTTC. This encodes CASRLGGRGYTF.

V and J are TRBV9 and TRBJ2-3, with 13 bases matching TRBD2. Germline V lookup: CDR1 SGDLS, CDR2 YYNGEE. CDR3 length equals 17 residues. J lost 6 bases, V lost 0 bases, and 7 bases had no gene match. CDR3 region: CASSVGTSGRWGDTQYF. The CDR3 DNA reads TGTGCCAGCAGCGTAGGGACTAGCGGGAGATGGGGGGATACGCAGTATTTT.

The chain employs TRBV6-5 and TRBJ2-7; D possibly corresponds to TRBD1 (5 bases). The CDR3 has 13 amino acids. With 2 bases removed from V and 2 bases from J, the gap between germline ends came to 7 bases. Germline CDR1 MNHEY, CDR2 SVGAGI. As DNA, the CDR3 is TGTGCCAGCAGTTACCAGGGCACCTACGAGCAGTACTTC. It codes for CASSYQGTYEQYF.

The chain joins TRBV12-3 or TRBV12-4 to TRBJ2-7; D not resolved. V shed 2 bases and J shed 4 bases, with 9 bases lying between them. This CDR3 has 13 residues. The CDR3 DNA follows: TGTGCCAGCAGTTTAACCCATGGTTACGAGCAGTACTTC. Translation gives CASSLTHGYEQYF.

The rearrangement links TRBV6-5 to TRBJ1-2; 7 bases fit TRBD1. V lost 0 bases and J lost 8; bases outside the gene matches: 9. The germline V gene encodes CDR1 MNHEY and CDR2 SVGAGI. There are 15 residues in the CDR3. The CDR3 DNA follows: TGTGCCAGCAGTTACTCGGACAGGCCTTGGTGGGGCTACACCTTC. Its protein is CASSYSDRPWWGYTF.

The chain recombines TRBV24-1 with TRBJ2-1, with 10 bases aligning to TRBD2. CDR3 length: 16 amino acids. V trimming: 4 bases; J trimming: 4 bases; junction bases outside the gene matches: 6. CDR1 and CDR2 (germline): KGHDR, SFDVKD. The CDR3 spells CATSDQTSGLYNEQFF. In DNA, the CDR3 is TGTGCCACCAGTGACCAGACTAGCGGGCTTTACAATGAGCAGTTCTTC.

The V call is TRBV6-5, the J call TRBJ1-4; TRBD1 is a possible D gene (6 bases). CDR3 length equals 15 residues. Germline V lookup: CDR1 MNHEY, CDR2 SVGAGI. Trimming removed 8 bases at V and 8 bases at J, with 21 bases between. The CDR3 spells CASGRVNREREKLFF. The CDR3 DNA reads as TGTGCCAGCGGTAGAGTAAACAGGGAAAGGGAAAAACTGTTTTTT.

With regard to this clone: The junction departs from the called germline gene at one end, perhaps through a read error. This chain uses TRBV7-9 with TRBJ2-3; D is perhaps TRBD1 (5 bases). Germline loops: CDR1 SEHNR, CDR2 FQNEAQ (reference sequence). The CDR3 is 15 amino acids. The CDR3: CASSFRGSRPETQYF. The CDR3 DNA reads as TGTGCCAGCAGCTTTAGGGGTTCCAGGCCAGAAACGCAGTATTTT.

CDR3 DNA sequence: TGTGCCAGCAGGGAAAATCTTTATAGCAATCAGCCCCAGCATTTT. Residues: CASRENLYSNQPQHF. This rearrangement joins TRBV27 to TRBJ1-5; D gene uncertain. The germline gives CDR1 MNHEY, CDR2 SMNVEV (reference sequence). This CDR3 has 15 residues. Trimming left V 6 bases short and J 0 bases short, with 12 bases between.

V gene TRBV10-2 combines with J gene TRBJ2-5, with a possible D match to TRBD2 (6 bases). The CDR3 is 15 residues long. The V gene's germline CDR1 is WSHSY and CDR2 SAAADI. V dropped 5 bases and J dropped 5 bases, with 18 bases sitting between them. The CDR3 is CASSPPERAWETQYF. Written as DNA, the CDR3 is TGCGCCAGCAGTCCTCCCGAGCGGGCATGGGAGACCCAGTACTTC.

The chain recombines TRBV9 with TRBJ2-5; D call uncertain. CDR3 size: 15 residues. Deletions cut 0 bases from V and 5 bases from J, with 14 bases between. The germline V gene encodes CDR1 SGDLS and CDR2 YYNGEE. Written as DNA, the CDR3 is TGTGCCAGCAGCGTAGTTGGGAATTCTCAGGAGACCCAGTACTTC. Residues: CASSVVGNSQETQYF. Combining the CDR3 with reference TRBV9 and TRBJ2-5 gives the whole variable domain DSGVTQTPKHLITATGQRVTLRCSPRSGDLSVYWYQQSLDQGLQFLIQYYNGEERAKGNILERFSAQQFPDLHSELNLSSLELGDSALYFCASSVVGNSQETQYFGPGTRLLVL.